The T cell receptor (beta chain) described here comes from a study of blood T cell repertoires in COVID-19. This clone has more than one count but fewer than ten. Repertoires were generated with immunoSEQ multiplex PCR, while TCRdb's copy carries only in-frame clones and drops some. Seen here are over 35,000 clones, approximately 90% observed once, and the top ten hold around 3.6%. This CDR3 has 18 amino acids. The V and J ends lost 1 base and 2 bases, in that order; junction bases with no gene match: 11. The germline gives CDR1 GTSNPN, CDR2 SVGIG (reference sequence). The receptor's source is a man aged 40-55 years with COVID-19, enrolled during active disease. The rearrangement joins TRBV30 to TRBJ2-5; TRBD2 matches 12 bases. Sequencing used peripheral blood. This CDR3 reads CAWSAIRTSGASQETQYF. As DNA, the CDR3 is TGTGCCTGGAGTGCAATACGGACTAGCGGGGCCTCTCAAGAGACCCAGTACTTC.